The rows below give T cell receptor beta chains drawn from one sample of a study of OX40 agonist ivuxolimab in advanced cancers. Repertoires were generated with immunoSEQ multiplex PCR, while TCRdb's copy carries only in-frame clones and drops some. Here the sample spans about 94,000 clones, approximately 94% being singletons. The sequenced sample was CD4+ or CD8+ T cells sorted from blood, obtained in a trial of the OX40 agonist ivuxolimab. The receptors were sampled from an adult with an advanced solid tumor such as melanoma, head and neck, liver or kidney cancer. CDR3s include the opening cysteine and the closing phenylalanine or tryptophan. Each record gives: D gene, J gene, clone size, V gene, CDR3 protein, CDR3 DNA. A D gene is named only where the DNA matches it firmly. Clone size, where shown, is once, few, many, or a class for clones that have expanded.

D: -
J: TRBJ2-7
size: -
V: TRBV14
CDR3: CASTPIGGYEQYF
DNA: TGTGCCAGCACCCCGATAGGAGGGTACGAGCAGTACTTC

D: -
J: TRBJ2-7
size: -
V: TRBV7-6
CDR3: CASSLVRDQGEQYF
DNA: TGTGCCAGCAGCTTAGTCCGGGACCAGGGCGAGCAGTACTTC

D: -
J: TRBJ1-1
size: -
V: TRBV6-1
CDR3: CASSSISGTEAFF
DNA: TGTGCCAGCAGCTCCATTTCTGGGACTGAAGCTTTCTTT

D: TRBD1
J: TRBJ1-1
size: -
V: TRBV6-4
CDR3: CASSAQGAPTEAFF
DNA: TGTGCCAGCAGCGCACAGGGGGCTCCCACTGAAGCTTTCTTT

D: -
J: TRBJ2-7
size: -
V: TRBV4-2
CDR3: CASRGMRGYEQYF
DNA: TGTGCCAGCCGCGGGATGAGGGGCTACGAGCAGTACTTC

D: -
J: TRBJ1-2
size: -
V: TRBV28
CDR3: CASSSSTGGYTF
DNA: TGTGCCAGCAGTTCATCGACAGGTGGCTACACCTTC

D: TRBD1
J: TRBJ1-5
size: -
V: TRBV12-5
CDR3: CASGFGQGGNQPQHF
DNA: TGTGCTAGTGGTTTTGGACAGGGGGGCAATCAGCCCCAGCATTTT

D: -
J: TRBJ2-6
size: -
V: TRBV4-3
CDR3: CASSRGASPGANVLTF
DNA: TGCGCCAGCAGCCGGGGGGCCTCACCTGGGGCCAACGTCCTGACTTTC

D: -
J: TRBJ1-1
size: -
V: TRBV9
CDR3: CASSVEGRMLYVNTEAFF
DNA: TGTGCCAGCAGCGTAGAGGGCAGGATGTTATACGTGAACACTGAAGCTTTCTTT

D: -
J: TRBJ2-1
size: -
V: TRBV7-2
CDR3: CASSPPPIGNEQFF
DNA: TGTGCCAGCAGCCCCCCCCCAATCGGGAATGAGCAGTTCTTC

D: -
J: TRBJ2-1
size: -
V: TRBV7-2
CDR3: CASSLGGLGIYNEQFF
DNA: TGTGCCAGCAGCTTAGGGGGCTTAGGGATCTACAATGAGCAGTTCTTC

D: TRBD1
J: TRBJ1-2
size: -
V: TRBV5-4
CDR3: CASSYPGQGAGGYTF
DNA: TGTGCCAGCAGCTATCCGGGACAGGGGGCAGGGGGCTACACCTTC

D: -
J: TRBJ1-2
size: -
V: TRBV14
CDR3: CASSPTFTGSDGYTF
DNA: TGTGCCAGCTCTCCCACGTTCACAGGTTCCGACGGCTACACCTTC

D: -
J: TRBJ2-1
size: once
V: TRBV25-1
CDR3: CASSELGQVVSDEQFF
DNA: TGTGCCAGCAGTGAATTAGGTCAGGTGGTCTCCGATGAGCAGTTCTTC

D: -
J: TRBJ2-1
size: -
V: TRBV18
CDR3: CASSPVGLSYNEQFF
DNA: TGTGCCAGCTCACCGGTCGGACTATCCTACAATGAGCAGTTCTTC

D: -
J: TRBJ1-2
size: -
V: TRBV4-1
CDR3: CASSQPLPEGINYGYTF
DNA: TGCGCCAGCAGCCAACCTTTGCCAGAAGGAATTAACTATGGCTACACCTTC

D: TRBD2
J: TRBJ2-7
size: -
V: TRBV28
CDR3: CAHGLAGGYEQYF
DNA: TGTGCCCACGGACTAGCGGGGGGGTACGAGCAGTACTTC

D: -
J: TRBJ2-7
size: -
V: TRBV11-1
CDR3: CASSSAEHYEQYF
DNA: TGTGCCAGCAGCTCCGCCGAACACTACGAGCAGTACTTC

D: -
J: TRBJ1-1
size: -
V: TRBV19
CDR3: CASRHREGNTEAFF
DNA: TGTGCCAGTAGGCACAGGGAGGGGAACACTGAAGCTTTCTTT

D: -
J: TRBJ2-3
size: -
V: TRBV7-3
CDR3: CASNPGQSTDTQYF
DNA: TGTGCCAGCAACCCGGGACAAAGCACAGATACGCAGTATTTT

D: -
J: TRBJ2-4
size: -
V: TRBV6-6
CDR3: CASSYSRQGGIQYF
DNA: TGTGCCAGCAGTTACTCGAGACAGGGAGGCATTCAGTACTTC

D: TRBD2
J: TRBJ2-4
size: -
V: TRBV29-1
CDR3: CSAGLAGPAKNIQYF
DNA: TGCAGCGCCGGACTAGCGGGACCAGCCAAAAACATTCAGTACTTC

D: -
J: TRBJ2-3
size: -
V: TRBV5-6
CDR3: CASSLGSEDTQYF
DNA: TGTGCCAGCAGCTTAGGTTCGGAAGATACGCAGTATTTT

D: -
J: TRBJ2-3
size: -
V: TRBV30
CDR3: CAWSEADTQYF
DNA: TGTGCCTGGAGTGAGGCAGATACGCAGTATTTT

D: TRBD2
J: TRBJ2-3
size: once
V: TRBV7-6
CDR3: CASSLLGGGTDTQYF
DNA: TGTGCCAGCAGCTTGTTGGGAGGGGGCACAGATACGCAGTATTTT

D: -
J: TRBJ2-7
size: -
V: TRBV2
CDR3: CASRVNRFLYEQYF
DNA: TGTGCCAGCAGGGTAAACAGGTTCCTCTACGAGCAGTACTTC

D: -
J: TRBJ1-5
size: once
V: TRBV18
CDR3: CASSPRRDNQPQHF
DNA: TGTGCCAGCTCACCACGCAGGGACAATCAGCCCCAGCATTTT

D: -
J: TRBJ2-1
size: once
V: TRBV7-9
CDR3: CASSLVSGGTRNEQFF
DNA: TGTGCCAGCAGCTTAGTTTCCGGGGGAACTCGCAATGAGCAGTTCTTC

D: TRBD1
J: TRBJ2-7
size: -
V: TRBV19
CDR3: CASRKQGALTYEQYF
DNA: TGTGCCAGTAGAAAACAGGGGGCACTAACCTACGAGCAGTACTTC

D: -
J: TRBJ2-4
size: -
V: TRBV6-6
CDR3: CASSSRQSRGNIQYF
DNA: TGTGCCAGCAGTTCTCGACAGTCCCGCGGGAACATTCAGTACTTC

D: TRBD2
J: TRBJ2-5
size: -
V: TRBV6-1
CDR3: CASSSTSGSGETQYF
DNA: TGTGCCAGCAGCTCCACTAGCGGGAGTGGCGAGACCCAGTACTTC

D: TRBD1
J: TRBJ1-4
size: -
V: TRBV7-9
CDR3: CASSLIQGAPNEKLFF
DNA: TGTGCCAGCAGTCTAATTCAGGGGGCTCCTAATGAAAAACTGTTTTTT

D: -
J: TRBJ2-2
size: -
V: TRBV30
CDR3: CAWSLTSSGELFF
DNA: TGTGCCTGGAGTTTAACCTCAAGCGGGGAGCTGTTTTTT

D: -
J: TRBJ1-1
size: -
V: TRBV7-2
CDR3: CASSLSANTEAFF
DNA: TGTGCCAGCAGCTTATCAGCGAACACTGAAGCTTTCTTT

D: -
J: TRBJ2-7
size: -
V: TRBV7-2
CDR3: CASTPYPGNDEQYF
DNA: TGTGCCAGCACCCCCTACCCCGGGAACGACGAGCAGTACTTC

D: -
J: TRBJ2-7
size: -
V: TRBV9
CDR3: CASSAHAGTAYEQYF
DNA: TGTGCCAGCAGCGCCCACGCGGGGACCGCCTACGAGCAGTACTTC

D: -
J: TRBJ1-5
size: -
V: TRBV12-5
CDR3: CASGPLDRQPQHF
DNA: TGTGCTAGTGGACCCCTCGACAGGCAGCCCCAGCATTTT

D: -
J: TRBJ2-7
size: -
V: TRBV7-3
CDR3: CASSLGQLYEQYF
DNA: TGTGCCAGCAGCTTAGGGCAGCTCTACGAGCAGTACTTC

D: -
J: TRBJ2-3
size: -
V: TRBV7-9
CDR3: CASSLNPGAPDTQYF
DNA: TGTGCCAGCAGCTTAAATCCGGGGGCCCCCGATACGCAGTATTTT

D: TRBD2
J: TRBJ2-1
size: -
V: TRBV5-4
CDR3: CASSLVASGRGDEQFF
DNA: TGTGCCAGCAGCTTGGTGGCTAGCGGGAGGGGGGATGAGCAGTTCTTC